This T cell receptor (beta chain) was recorded in a study of identical twins. Study conclusions and caveats: The degree of excess twin sharing was weaker in beta out-of-frame sequences. Modeled out-of-frame TCR alpha sharing in monozygotic twins fell below observed levels.

The sample holds a few counts of this clonotype. Its matching antigen is unknown. Using its own MiXCR run on the 5' RACE reads, TCRdb lists one record per CDR3 protein. Seen here are around 470,000 distinct CDR3 sequences, more than 13% observed once, and the top ten hold around 0.52%. This same sample was also part of a study on yellow fever vaccine responses in identical twins. From that report: Twins reportedly showed a vaccine T cell response that seemed partly convergent and partly personalized.

This receptor was identified in a woman between 18 and 29 years old in good health. Sequencing was done on a sample of CD4+ T cells sorted from blood.

CDR3 DNA sequence: TGCGCCAGCAGCTTAAAAGCGGGAGGGCTGAGTGAGCAGTTCTTC. It is translated as CASSLKAGGLSEQFF. The gene calls are TRBV5-1 and TRBJ2-1; 10 bases match TRBD2. Germline CDR1 is SGHRS and CDR2 is YFSETQ. The CDR3 extends over 15 amino acids. Trimming cost V 2 bases and J 9 bases; bases outside gene matches: 8.